The 13 T cell receptor beta chains below come from one sample, sequenced in a study of blood T cells in healthy people across ages (dated by TCRdb to between 2015 and 2017). Receptor libraries were prepared by 5' RACE. The listed sequencing device is Illumina HiSeq 2500. A second PCR of roughly 6 to 12 cycles was performed with a sample-barcoded 5' primer and a J-beta primer mix. TCRdb handled the public reads itself, with Q25 trimming in fastp and clone calling in MiXCR, and kept productive beta chains. Every distinct CDR3 protein forms one entry, paired with its most common genes and DNA. The sample data list under 1,100,000 distinct CDR3 sequences, and 20% to 25% of these were observed just once. The ten biggest clones cover about 0.8% of the sample. Another study also made use of these data, one on T cells of mothers and their children.

The source material was blood. Receptors were obtained from a girl aged 2-15 years in good health.

The genes are TRBV18 and TRBJ2-5; no clear D. The tail of the sequence fits TRBJ2-7 better, so the J call may be wrong. Looked up from germline, CDR1 is KGHSH and CDR2 is LQKENI. This CDR3 is built from 14 residues. In DNA, the CDR3 is TGTGCCAGCTCACCAAGGAGCTCAACCTACGAGCAGTACTTC. Protein: CASSPRSSTYEQYF.

The rearrangement links TRBV20-1 to TRBJ2-2; perhaps D is TRBD1 or TRBD2 (5 bases each). The CDR3 loop spans 16 amino acids. Trimming pared 0 bases from V and 1 base from J, leaving 12 bases between. Germline V lookup: CDR1 DFQATT, CDR2 SNEGSKA (reference sequence). Here the CDR3 reads CSARDYRDLNTGELFF. CDR3 DNA: TGCAGTGCTAGAGATTACCGGGACCTGAACACCGGGGAGCTGTTTTTT.

The genes are TRBV7-9 and TRBJ1-4; no clear D gene. Germline V CDR1 and CDR2: SEHNR, FQNEAQ (reference sequence). The CDR3 loop spans 14 amino acids. The germline V and J ends were trimmed by 6 bases and 8 bases, with 16 bases remaining between them. The CDR3: CASSQRAREEKLFF. CDR3 in DNA: TGTGCCAGCAGTCAACGGGCTAGGGAGGAAAAACTGTTTTTT.

This clonotype turned up a few times. The chain uses TRBV4-2 and TRBJ1-1; D is ambiguous. The CDR3 has 14 residues. Germline values: CDR1 LGHNA, CDR2 YNFKEQ. The ends were cut back, 0 bases at V and 3 bases at J, with 8 bases in the middle. The CDR3 DNA follows: TGTGCCAGCAGCCAAGATATTGGGCACACTGAAGCTTTCTTT. This gives the protein CASSQDIGHTEAFF.

The CDR3 protein is CSALTGTGTYEQYF. CDR3 bases: TGCAGCGCCCTTACCGGGACAGGTACCTACGAGCAGTACTTC. The chain carries TRBV29-1 and TRBJ2-7; 8 bases line up with TRBD1. Germline-derived CDR1 and CDR2 are SQVTM and ANQGSEA. J gave up 2 bases and V 7 bases, and 10 bases lay outside the gene matches. The CDR3 is 14 amino acids.

CDR3 sequence reads: CASSLATSEPILDEQFF. The CDR3 coding sequence is TGTGCCAGCAGCCTCGCGACTAGCGAGCCTATTTTGGATGAGCAGTTCTTC. V gene TRBV7-9 combines with J gene TRBJ2-5; TRBD2 aligns across 8 bases. Near its end, the DNA agrees better with TRBJ2-1, so the J call may be wrong. Looked up from germline, CDR1 is SEHNR and CDR2 is FQNEAQ (reference sequence). The CDR3 loop spans 17 amino acids.

J is TRBJ2-7 and V is TRBV4-3; 8 nucleotides align to TRBD1. Trimming cost V 2 bases and J 6 bases; bases outside gene matches: 3. This CDR3 contains 13 residues. Per the germline V gene, CDR1 is LGHNA and CDR2 is YSLEER. The CDR3, as DNA: TGCGCCAGCAGCCAATCCAGGGGGCGCGAGCAGTACTTC. It encodes CASSQSRGREQYF.

This clonotype was detected only a few times. The chain carries TRBV4-2 and TRBJ2-5; 7 nucleotides line up with TRBD2. The J call is doubtful: the DNA matches TRBJ2-1 better. The length of the CDR3 is 18 residues. Germline V gives CDR1 LGHNA, CDR2 YNFKEQ. The DNA of the CDR3 is TGTGCCAGCAGCCAAGTAGAGGGTCAGGGAGGGCCGCTGAATGAGCAGTTCTTC. It codes for CASSQVEGQGGPLNEQFF.

The J gene is TRBJ2-5, the V gene TRBV11-2; D may match TRBD1 or TRBD2 (7 bases each). Germline V gene lookup returns CDR1 SGHAT and CDR2 FQNNGV. The CDR3 contains 16 residues. V lost 4 bases and J 6 bases, leaving 21 bases between the germline ends. CDR3 in DNA: TGTGCCAGCAGCTCCGTTTGGGCAGGGGGGGAGAAGACCCAGTACTTC. Translating gives CASSSVWAGGEKTQYF.

The CDR3 bases are TGTGCCAGTAGTATAGTTCCGGGTCTAGGAGTCAACTATGGCTACACCTTC. Protein sequence: CASSIVPGLGVNYGYTF. The J gene is TRBJ1-2, the V gene TRBV19, with D unresolved. Looked up from germline, CDR1 is LNHDA and CDR2 is SQIVND (reference sequence). This CDR3 comprises 17 residues. Trimming removed 1 base at V and 2 bases at J, with 17 bases between.

The rearrangement links TRBV5-1 to TRBJ2-5; D ambiguous. The J call may be incorrect, as the DNA end agrees better with TRBJ2-1. The germline CDR1 and CDR2 sequences are SGHRS and YFSETQ. This CDR3 is built from 14 residues. The CDR3 reads CASSLDYGYNEQFF. The DNA of the CDR3 is TGCGCCAGCAGCTTGGACTACGGCTACAATGAGCAGTTCTTC.

The chain employs TRBV7-2 and TRBJ2-5; 9 bases match TRBD1. From germline, CDR1 is SGHTA and CDR2 FQGNSA. The ends lost 5 bases at V and 3 bases at J; junction bases unmatched: 4. The CDR3 is made up of 14 amino acids. CDR3 region: CASSRQGGEETQYF. CDR3 DNA: TGTGCCAGCAGCCGACAGGGGGGAGAAGAGACCCAGTACTTC.

This chain uses TRBV7-9 with TRBJ1-1; D might be TRBD1 (6 bases). CDR3 length: 14 residues. The germline V gene has CDR1 SEHNR and CDR2 FQNEAQ (reference sequence). Trimming stripped 6 bases from V and 5 bases from J, with 16 bases between. DNA of the CDR3: TGTGCCAGCAGTTACAGGGCCGATTGGACTGAAGCTTTCTTT. It specifies CASSYRADWTEAFF.